This T cell receptor (beta chain) was captured by sequencing in a study of cytomegalovirus exposure and HLA in healthy donors. As regards this clone: Its antigen is still unknown.

In nominal health when sampled, donors likely had unrecorded immune exposures nonetheless. The study, taken as a whole, reports: Cytomegalovirus-associated status was assigned to 164 TCR beta chains. A link between a missense DCLRE1C variant and TCR beta V- and J-gene trimming emerged from a later analysis. HLA restriction was apparent for most CMV-associated TCR beta chains in a later analysis.

The CDR3 has 12 amino acids. Trimming took off 3 bases at V and 6 bases at J, with 11 bases between the two ends. Germline loops: CDR1 SQVTM, CDR2 ANQGSEA. Use of 60 Vbeta and 13 Jbeta primers characterized the PCR. TCRdb's copy holds only in-frame clones and misses some; the assay was immunoSEQ multiplex PCR. This sample yields 110,000 or so clones, of which less than 80% are seen a single time; approximately 10% belongs to the top ten. The V call is TRBV29-1, the J call TRBJ1-2; possible D gene TRBD1, 5 bases. The material sequenced was PBMCs. This receptor was taken from a woman aged 45-65 years in good health and CMV-seropositive. This chain's CDR3 is CSVDSGFDGYTF. In DNA form, the CDR3 reads TGCAGCGTTGACTCAGGGTTCGATGGCTACACCTTC. The full variable domain, with the rest looked up from reference TRBV29-1 and TRBJ1-2, is SAVISQKPSRDICQRGTSLTIQCQVDSQVTMMFWYRQQPGQSLTLIATANQGSEATYESGFVIDKFPISRPNLTFSTLTVSNMSPEDSSIYLCSVDSGFDGYTFGSGTRLTVV.